The rows below give T cell receptor beta chains drawn from one sample of a study of T cell responses to AZD1222 COVID-19 vaccine. Only in-frame clones appear in the TCRdb table, and some are missing; sequencing was by immunoSEQ multiplex PCR. The data hold around 94,000 clones, with 85% observed a single time. The specimen was peripheral blood, collected 28 days after the second AZD1222 dose. Receptors were obtained from an adult who received the AZD1222 COVID-19 vaccine. The CDR3 runs from the conserved cysteine through the conserved F or W. The order of the fields is V gene, J gene, D gene, CDR3 DNA, CDR3 protein. The D gene is left open where the match is weak.

TRBV7-2	TRBJ1-2	NA	TGTGCCAGCAGCGCCCGGACCGACTATGGCTACACCTTC	CASSARTDYGYTF
TRBV2	TRBJ1-5	NA	TGTGCCAGCAGTCCTCAGGTAGTCAGTCAGCCCCAGCATTTT	CASSPQVVSQPQHF
TRBV7-9	TRBJ1-5	NA	TGTGCCAGCAGCTTAGATGGAGCGCGGGATAGCAATCAGCCCCAGCATTTT	CASSLDGARDSNQPQHF
TRBV23-1	TRBJ2-5	NA	TGCGCCAGCAGTCAAGTCCCTTTAGGTGAGACCCAGTACTTC	CASSQVPLGETQYF
TRBV6-5	TRBJ1-2	NA	TGTGCCAGCAGCCACAAGGCGGGGGGAGGCGGCTACACCTTC	CASSHKAGGGGYTF
TRBV18	TRBJ2-2	NA	TGTGCCAGCTCACTAAGCTCGGACAGCACCGGGGAGCTGTTTTTT	CASSLSSDSTGELFF
TRBV5-1	TRBJ2-1	TRBD1	TGCGCCAGCAGCTTGCGGGACAGGGGCAATGAGCAGTTCTTC	CASSLRDRGNEQFF
TRBV7-9	TRBJ1-3	NA	TGTGCCAGCAGCCCCACTGGAAACACCATATATTTT	CASSPTGNTIYF
TRBV6-5	TRBJ2-3	NA	TGTGCCAGCCAGGTGTTGTCTAGCACAGATACGCAGTATTTT	CASQVLSSTDTQYF
TRBV19	TRBJ1-1	NA	TGTGCCAGTAGTATAGGCAGAGCTGAAGCTTTCTTT	CASSIGRAEAFF
TRBV30	TRBJ1-1	TRBD1	TGTGCCTGGAGTGCCCGCCACCTAGGACAGGGCAACACTGAAGCTTTCTTT	CAWSARHLGQGNTEAFF